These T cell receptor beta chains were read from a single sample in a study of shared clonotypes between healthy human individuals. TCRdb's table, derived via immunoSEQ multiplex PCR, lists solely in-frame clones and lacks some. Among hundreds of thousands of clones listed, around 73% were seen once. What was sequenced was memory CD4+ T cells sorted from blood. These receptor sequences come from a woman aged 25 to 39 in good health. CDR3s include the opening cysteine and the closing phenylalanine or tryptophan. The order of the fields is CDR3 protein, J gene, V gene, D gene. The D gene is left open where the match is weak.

CDR3: CASSYANQGVGYTF; J: TRBJ1-2; V: TRBV6-6; D: .
CDR3: CASSSGRGPDTEAFF; J: TRBJ1-1; V: TRBV18; D: .
CDR3: CASSLGLSQPQHF; J: TRBJ1-5; V: TRBV11-2; D: .
CDR3: CASSLVSALAGSYNEQFF; J: TRBJ2-1; V: TRBV7-2; D: TRBD2
CDR3: CASSLDGSNEKLFF; J: TRBJ1-4; V: TRBV7-9; D: .
CDR3: CASSIRAAGTSGTYNEQFF; J: TRBJ2-1; V: TRBV19; D: TRBD2
CDR3: CASSLVGLSDKSTDTQYF; J: TRBJ2-3; V: TRBV5-6; D: .
CDR3: CASSQLGQARPDTQYF; J: TRBJ2-3; V: TRBV7-3; D: .
CDR3: CASSFSAGEKTQYF; J: TRBJ2-5; V: TRBV7-2; D: .
CDR3: CASSPRTAALGEQFF; J: TRBJ2-1; V: TRBV11-1; D: .
CDR3: CASYDRGSEKLFF; J: TRBJ1-4; V: TRBV28; D: TRBD1
CDR3: CASSTWTSGAYNEQFF; J: TRBJ2-1; V: TRBV28; D: TRBD2
CDR3: CASRRDSRFMNTEAFF; J: TRBJ1-1; V: TRBV2; D: .
CDR3: CASLAGSTGETQYF; J: TRBJ2-5; V: TRBV7-9; D: .
CDR3: CARPGLAPFPSTDTQYF; J: TRBJ2-3; V: TRBV10-2; D: TRBD2
CDR3: CASRPRGGNTEAFF; J: TRBJ1-1; V: TRBV27; D: .
CDR3: CASSKRLAGDTVSGANVLTF; J: TRBJ2-6; V: TRBV11-3; D: TRBD2
CDR3: CASSRDLGTGPYEQYF; J: TRBJ2-7; V: TRBV5-6; D: TRBD1
CDR3: CASSLGAGVEETQYF; J: TRBJ2-5; V: TRBV7-7; D: .
CDR3: CASSLARQGGFSGNTIYF; J: TRBJ1-3; V: TRBV7-9; D: .
CDR3: CASSLGGASSYNEQFF; J: TRBJ2-1; V: TRBV28; D: .
CDR3: CASSLGTAFNQPQHF; J: TRBJ1-5; V: TRBV9; D: TRBD1
CDR3: CASSPPRQGFWEKLFF; J: TRBJ1-4; V: TRBV28; D: .
CDR3: CAISDGHDEQYF; J: TRBJ2-7; V: TRBV10-3; D: .
CDR3: CASSPGTAHEQYF; J: TRBJ2-7; V: TRBV18; D: TRBD1
CDR3: CASRWLPGPYEQYF; J: TRBJ2-7; V: TRBV6-1; D: .
CDR3: CASSTRDSSAGQYF; J: TRBJ2-7; V: TRBV5-4; D: TRBD1
CDR3: CASSLAGSYNEQFF; J: TRBJ2-1; V: TRBV5-1; D: TRBD2
CDR3: CASSLLGGRSYNEQFF; J: TRBJ2-1; V: TRBV28; D: .
CDR3: CASSRMVAGVYEQYF; J: TRBJ2-7; V: TRBV19; D: TRBD2
CDR3: CASNHRSDEQFF; J: TRBJ2-1; V: TRBV19; D: .
CDR3: CASSQLPGTGGITGELFF; J: TRBJ2-2; V: TRBV4-1; D: TRBD1
CDR3: CASSVGPDQPQHF; J: TRBJ1-5; V: TRBV9; D: .
CDR3: CASRAGQTYGANVLTF; J: TRBJ2-6; V: TRBV2; D: .
CDR3: CASSFPAANGGELFF; J: TRBJ2-2; V: TRBV27; D: .
CDR3: CASSQERGSSGNTIYF; J: TRBJ1-3; V: TRBV4-1; D: .
CDR3: CASSFGRTSGNTIYNEQFF; J: TRBJ2-1; V: TRBV28; D: TRBD2
CDR3: CASSPDGNQPQHF; J: TRBJ1-5; V: TRBV11-2; D: .
CDR3: CATTTGQKNIQYF; J: TRBJ2-4; V: TRBV10-3; D: .
CDR3: CAISDRGAGLAGSYEQYF; J: TRBJ2-7; V: TRBV10-3; D: TRBD2
CDR3: CASSRGSIVAKNIQYF; J: TRBJ2-4; V: TRBV4-1; D: .
CDR3: CASSLRGGGGYTF; J: TRBJ1-2; V: TRBV7-2; D: TRBD1
CDR3: CASRDMNTEAFF; J: TRBJ1-1; V: TRBV27; D: .
CDR3: CASSLHRAPYSNQPQHF; J: TRBJ1-5; V: TRBV28; D: .
CDR3: CASSLSGANVLTF; J: TRBJ2-6; V: TRBV27; D: .
CDR3: CASRPTGTRTDTQYF; J: TRBJ2-3; V: TRBV6-6; D: .
CDR3: CASSLWGLVSRSIWYF; J: TRBJ2-3; V: TRBV7-9; D: .
CDR3: CASSRGGDYGYTF; J: TRBJ1-2; V: TRBV27; D: .
CDR3: CASSLQYLGAGGYTF; J: TRBJ1-2; V: TRBV5-1; D: .
CDR3: CASSLNSVQPQHF; J: TRBJ1-5; V: TRBV5-6; D: .
CDR3: CASSEMGYSQPQHF; J: TRBJ1-5; V: TRBV6-1; D: .
CDR3: CASKLYNEQFF; J: TRBJ2-1; V: TRBV2; D: .
CDR3: CASSLASGDEQFF; J: TRBJ2-1; V: TRBV7-8; D: .
CDR3: CASSPGLDSNYGYTF; J: TRBJ1-2; V: TRBV13; D: .